The clone carrying this TCR beta chain was seen ten or more times. No antigen is known for it. RNA transcripts yielded amplified TCR beta CDR3 regions. First-round RT-PCR of the TCR CDR3 relied on the HTBI primer set. Via MiXCR, TCRdb re-called the multiplex PCR reads, giving one row per CDR3 protein. This table holds some 250,000 distinct CDR3 sequences, about 15% found once. These data originate in a study of T cells in Graves' hyperthyroidism and ophthalmopathy. Findings and limits, study-wide: Ophthalmopathy was separated from stable hyperthyroidism by a 13 V-J model.

The diagnoses drew upon clinical symptoms, serum thyroxine and TRAb, thyroid ultrasound and orbital computed tomography. Before ophthalmopathy appeared, progressors gave blood at initial hyperthyroidism diagnosis. Extraction of PBMCs used 8.5 to 10 ml of fresh peripheral blood. This CDR3 has 15 amino acids. V lost 1 base and J lost 5, with 12 bases in between. Germline CDR1 SGHTA, CDR2 FQGTGA. Sequencing used blood. The clonotype was recovered from a woman aged 50 to 60 with Graves' hyperthyroidism that later progressed to Graves' ophthalmopathy. This chain links TRBV7-3 with TRBJ2-1; tentatively, D is TRBD2 (6 bases). DNA for the CDR3: TGTGCCAGCAGCTTAAACGGGGGTGGGGACAATGAGCAGTTCTTC. Amino acids: CASSLNGGGDNEQFF.